Described below is a single T cell receptor (beta chain) sequence and its context. Its antigen is not identified. The data derive from a study of Ad26.COV2.S vaccination and SARS-CoV-2 variants. At the level of the study: Ad26.COV2.S shots went into the muscle once or twice, 56 days apart.

Method: immunoSEQ multiplex PCR; TCRdb's copy keeps in-frame clones and lacks some. The sample comprises 360,000 or so clones, around 87% of which are singletons, and around 3.7% rests with the top ten. General study findings and limits: CD8+ and CD4+ T cells specific for spike reportedly responded with substantial breadth after vaccination. Vaccine recipients showed a spike-specific TCR breadth that was higher than in placebo recipients.

Treatment: around 19 received Ad26.COV2.S at low or high dose, single or two shots; 5 received placebo; per-sample allocation not given. Day 63 after the first vaccine or placebo injection was the time point for sampling. An adult aged 18-55 years in Boston served as the donor. The source was peripheral blood, collected in a trial of Ad26.COV2.S vaccine versus placebo. This receptor was obtained from a person aged 18-65 years who received the Ad26.COV2.S COVID-19 vaccine or a placebo.

CDR3 coding DNA: TGTGCCATCAGTGAGTACAGGGGAGGCAATCAGCCCCAGCATTTT. Translating gives CAISEYRGGNQPQHF. The rearrangement joins TRBV10-3 to TRBJ1-5; 7 nucleotides line up with TRBD1. CDR1 is ENHRY, CDR2 SYGVKD, per germline. The CDR3 spans 15 residues. J was trimmed by 2 bases and V by 1 base; bases with no gene match: 2.